This is a list of T cell receptor beta chains from one sample in a study of T cell clonotyping in hematopoietic cell transplantation. Assay used: immunoSEQ multiplex PCR; TCRdb lists only in-frame clones, some missing. This table holds some 17,000 clones, 85% to 90% found once. This sample comprised PBMCs, obtained 100 days after allogeneic stem cell transplant. The receptor source for this set is a male patient in his sixties who had an allogeneic stem cell transplant from a related donor, so the T cells may come from the graft donor. Some clones in this sample may be carry-over from other donors' samples. The conserved cysteine and the conserved F or W are not part of the CDR3 here.

j_call | v_call | cdr3_aa
TRBJ1-1 | TRBV19 | ASRRTGGGTEAF
TRBJ2-5 | TRBV6-5 | ASRLPGRETQY
TRBJ1-3 | TRBV9 | ASSAHGGAPSSGNTIY
TRBJ2-3 | TRBV4-3 | ASSQAQGRNTQY
TRBJ1-1 | TRBV7-9 | ASSLVRQEAF
TRBJ1-1 | TRBV2 | ASRPGQEAEAF
TRBJ2-7 | TRBV19 | ASSRKGQGESSYEQY
TRBJ2-3 | TRBV13 | ASSISDTQY
TRBJ1-1 | TRBV9 | ASSITGVNTEAF
TRBJ1-4 | TRBV28 | ASSRTGWAEKLF
TRBJ1-1 | TRBV6-5 | ASSYRDRPEAF
TRBJ1-5 | TRBV19 | ASSIRGAVNQPQH
TRBJ2-2 | TRBV5-6 | ASSPTGIVIDTGELF
TRBJ1-6 | TRBV4-3 | ASSQDRGSPLH
TRBJ2-1 | TRBV7-3 | ASSSRAPGEQF
TRBJ1-6 | TRBV25-1 | ASTPADRSSYNSPLH
TRBJ2-7 | TRBV4-2 | ASSQVGGMSSYEQY
TRBJ1-1 | TRBV23-1 | ASPSRGENTEAF
TRBJ1-2 | TRBV29-1 | SVEGTGGLYGYT
TRBJ2-3 | TRBV4-3 | ASSQRVAGGLAGTQY